This T cell receptor (beta chain) was sequenced during a study of beta chain features in type 1 diabetes. Sampling consisted of one heparinised blood draw per donor, averaging about 116 mL. The investigators reverse transcribed all of the isolated RNA, so they sequenced expressed TCRB transcripts. Measured with immunoSEQ multiplex PCR; TCRdb has only the in-frame clones, and not every one. This sample yields 300,000 to 450,000 clones, of which approximately 12% are seen a single time; 0.008% to 0.011% belongs to the top ten. In the case of this clone: Its antigen is still unknown.

The CDR3 length is 15 residues. Overall study results and limits: The study found moderately but significantly shorter TCRB CDR3s in all four CD4+ subsets of Type 1 diabetes patients.

The source of this sequence is a woman younger than 30 with type 1 diabetes. The sample was naive CD4+ T cells from blood. The rearrangement joins TRBV21-1 to TRBJ2-1; the D call in the table, TRBD2, was not verified against the DNA. TRBV21-1 is assigned pseudogene status. CDR3 region: CASSKDPSGSDEQFF. The CDR3 DNA is TGTGCCAGCAGCAAAGACCCTAGCGGGAGCGATGAGCAGTTCTTC.